This T cell receptor beta chain stems from a study of blood T cells in healthy people across ages. A J-beta primer mix and a sample-barcoded 5' primer were used in a second PCR of about 7 to 12 cycles. All cDNA molecules were each tagged by a template-switch adaptor with 12 random nucleotides. TCRdb re-derived calls from the 5' RACE reads in MiXCR, one entry per CDR3 protein. This table holds about 680,000 distinct CDR3 sequences, 45% to 50% found once. There are 15 residues in the CDR3. Looked up from germline, CDR1 is MNHNY and CDR2 is SVGAGI (reference sequence). V was cut by 6 bases and J by 3 bases, with 17 bases left in between.

Sequencing used blood. The J gene is TRBJ1-2, the V gene TRBV6-6; maybe TRBD1 (6 bases). This clonotype was sampled from a woman in her sixties in good health. DNA for the CDR3: TGTGCCAGCAGGTATAACCGGGACAAGTACTATGGCTACACCTTC. Its protein is CASRYNRDKYYGYTF.